One sample yielded the 21 T cell receptor beta chains listed below, sequenced in a study of CD8+CD57+ T cells in acquired aplastic anemia. The template for TCR beta VDJ and CDR3 sequence profiling was genomic DNA. TCRdb redid the calling of the reads with MiXCR, one entry per CDR3 protein. The sample holds approximately 380,000 distinct CDR3 sequences, just under 70% seen once. Sequencing was done on a sample of sorted CD4+, CD8+, or CD8+CD57+ T cells (not recorded which) from PBMCs. The receptor set was obtained from a human donor in good health, serving as a control.

Concerning this clonotype: The final CDR3 position lacks the conserved phenylalanine or tryptophan, pointing to a likely read error. It is unclear where the CDR3 begins or ends on the DNA, so no DNA is shown, and the CDR3 is as TCRdb lists it. The chain uses TRBV2 and TRBJ1-2; the D segment call TRBD1 is taken from the table without a DNA check. Ends included, the CDR3 has 16 residues. Germline V gene data show CDR1 as SNHLY and CDR2 as FYNNEI. The CDR3 reads CASSEVHGETQYCGPG.

The CDR3: CASSQDGSSNEQYF. The CDR3 bases are TGTGCCAGCAGCCAAGACGGCAGTTCCAACGAGCAGTACTTC. J is TRBJ2-7 and V is TRBV3-1; D is unclear. This CDR3 region has 14 residues. Trimming stripped 0 bases from V and 5 bases from J, with 11 bases between. The germline V gene has CDR1 LGHDT and CDR2 YNNKEL (reference sequence).

The gene calls are TRBV20-1 and TRBJ1-2; D perhaps matches TRBD1 (6 bases). Between the trimmed V and J ends, which lost 6 bases and 6 bases, there was a span of 17 bases. The CDR3 contains 13 residues. Germline CDR1 is DFQATT and CDR2 is SNEGSKA (reference sequence). DNA for the CDR3: TGCAGTGCAAGTCGGGGGGCCAACGATGGCTACACCTTC. The encoded protein is CSASRGANDGYTF.

Only a few counts were recorded for this clonotype. The gene calls are TRBV5-6 and TRBJ1-6; 8 nucleotides line up with TRBD1. CDR1 is SGHDT, CDR2 YYEEEE, per germline. J was trimmed by 9 bases and V by 1 base; bases with no gene match: 6. The CDR3 length is 15 residues. CDR3 nucleotides: TGTGCCAGCAGCTTGAACAGGGGGAATCCTTCACCCCTCCACTTT. Its translation: CASSLNRGNPSPLHF.

This rearrangement joins TRBV5-1 to TRBJ2-7, with a weak D call TRBD2 (7 bases). Germline-derived CDR1 and CDR2 are SGHRS and YFSETQ. V lost 0 bases and J lost 0, with 10 bases in between. This CDR3 has 15 residues. CDR3 sequence reads: CASSLEGGNSYEQYF. In DNA, the CDR3 is TGCGCCAGCAGCTTGGAGGGGGGGAACTCCTACGAGCAGTACTTC.

This chain links TRBV24-1 with TRBJ2-3; no reliable D call. CDR3 length equals 12 residues. CDR1 is KGHDR and CDR2 is SFDVKD in the germline V gene. Between the trimmed V and J ends, which lost 11 bases and 6 bases, there was a span of 14 bases. The CDR3 DNA sequence: TGTGCCAGCGCCCGGAATGGCGATACGCAGTATTTT. This codes for CASARNGDTQYF.

The J gene is TRBJ2-3, the V gene TRBV7-2; D uncertain. The CDR3 runs to 14 residues. Germline V gives CDR1 SGHTA, CDR2 FQGNSA. V lost 4 bases and J 0 bases, leaving 8 bases between the germline ends. DNA for the CDR3: TGTGCCAGCAGCTCGAGCCGTAGCACAGATACGCAGTATTTT. Protein: CASSSSRSTDTQYF. Using reference TRBV7-2 and TRBJ2-3 for the parts outside the CDR3, the full variable domain is GAGVSQSPSNKVTEKGKDVELRCDPISGHTALYWYRQSLGQGLEFLIYFQGNSAPDKSGLPSDRFSAERTGGSVSTLTIQRTQQEDSAVYLCASSSSRSTDTQYFGPGTRLTVL.

The rearrangement links TRBV19 to TRBJ2-1, with 11 bases fitting TRBD2. CDR1 is LNHDA, CDR2 SQIVND, per germline (reference sequence). CDR3 size: 14 residues. V lost 3 bases, J lost 9 bases, and 4 bases stayed unmatched. The CDR3 DNA reads TGTGCCAGTAGTATGACTAGCGGGGTGGGTGAGCAGTTCTTC. The encoded protein is CASSMTSGVGEQFF.

This clonotype was seen a few times. The rearrangement joins TRBV7-8 to TRBJ2-7; perhaps TRBD1 as D (5 bases). The V and J ends lost 5 bases and 5 bases respectively, with 22 bases between them. CDR3 size: 16 residues. Germline V gene lookup returns CDR1 SGHVS and CDR2 FQNEAQ. The CDR3 DNA sequence: TGTGCCAGCAGCCAAGGGCAAGGACAAACCCCCCACGAGCAGTACTTC. The encoded protein is CASSQGQGQTPHEQYF.

Worth noting for this clonotype: One junction end does not reproduce the germline sequence, and a read error may be involved. The V call is TRBV10-3, the J call TRBJ1-2; maybe TRBD1 (6 bases). CDR1 is ENHRY, CDR2 SYGVKD, per germline. CDR3 length equals 14 residues. The CDR3 region has the DNA TGTGCCAGCAGTGAAGCACAGGGACATTATGGCTACACCTTC. Protein sequence: CASSEAQGHYGYTF.

About this clonotype: The CDR3 does not end in the conserved phenylalanine or tryptophan, so this is likely a read error. The chain is built from TRBV19 and TRBJ1-5; TRBD1 agrees at 8 bases. Germline-derived CDR1 and CDR2 are LNHDA and SQIVND (reference sequence). The ends lost 9 bases at V and 2 bases at J; junction bases unmatched: 15. The CDR3 loop spans 17 amino acids. The CDR3 nucleotides are TGTGCCAGCAGAAAATACACAGGGGGTCTCGGCAATCAGCCCCAGCATTTA. Protein product: CASRKYTGGLGNQPQHL.

Concerning this clonotype: A junction end diverges from the germline sequence, so it may reflect a read error. V is TRBV7-9 and J is TRBJ2-7; D might be TRBD1 or TRBD2, each matching 5 bases. The CDR3 has 14 amino acids. Germline CDR1 SEHNR, CDR2 FQNEAQ (reference sequence). The CDR3 loop is CASSSWDGGNTIYF. The CDR3 nucleotides read TGTGCCAGCAGCTCGTGGGACGGAGGAAACACCATATATTTC. Drawing the rest from reference TRBV7-9 and TRBJ2-7, the complete variable domain is DTGVSQNPRHKITKRGQNVTFRCDPISEHNRLYWYRQTLGQGPEFLTYFQNEAQLEKSRLLSDRFSAERPKGSFSTLEIQRTEQGDSAMYLCASSSWDGGNTIYFGPGTRLTVT.

The chain carries TRBV25-1 and TRBJ2-2, with a possible D match to TRBD2 (6 bases). V was pared by 2 bases and J by 4 bases, with 17 bases between. CDR3 size: 17 residues. Per germline, CDR1 MGHDK and CDR2 SYGVNS. The CDR3 region is CASSEERRARGTGELFF. The DNA for the CDR3 is TGTGCCAGCAGTGAAGAACGGCGGGCGCGGGGCACCGGGGAGCTGTTTTTT.

The chain joins TRBV6-6 to TRBJ2-5; 7 bases are a match to TRBD2. There are 13 residues in the CDR3. The V and J ends lost 6 bases and 5 bases, in that order; junction bases with no gene match: 6. CDR1 is MNHNY and CDR2 is SVGAGI in the germline V gene (reference sequence). In DNA form, the CDR3 reads TGTGCCAGCAGCGAGACTAGCTCTGAGACCCAGTACTTC. This sequence encodes CASSETSSETQYF.

The chain recombines TRBV20-1 with TRBJ2-3; 10 nucleotides line up with TRBD2. The germline V gene encodes CDR1 DFQATT and CDR2 SNEGSKA (reference sequence). Trimming cost V 3 bases and J 6 bases; bases outside gene matches: 15. This CDR3 comprises 17 residues. The CDR3 sequence: CSARITSGDTPPDTQYF. CDR3 DNA sequence: TGCAGTGCTAGGATTACTAGCGGGGACACCCCCCCCGATACGCAGTATTTT.

The chain is built from TRBV7-3 and TRBJ2-5; 9 positions agree with TRBD2. With V trimmed by 2 bases and J by 1 base, 2 bases remained unmatched. CDR1 and CDR2 (germline): SGHTA, FQGTGA. This CDR3 is 15 amino acids long. The CDR3 region is CASSLSSGAQETQYF. The CDR3 DNA follows: TGTGCCAGCAGCTTATCTAGCGGGGCCCAAGAGACCCAGTACTTC.

This clonotype was observed a handful of times. V is TRBV15 and J is TRBJ2-7, with D possibly matching TRBD2 (5 bases). V was cut by 3 bases and J by 3 bases, with 18 bases left in between. Germline V gene lookup returns CDR1 LNHNV and CDR2 YYDKDF (reference sequence). The CDR3 covers 16 residues. CDR3 nucleotide sequence: TGTGCCACCAGCAGCTCCCACGGGGAACTGAACTACGAGCAGTACTTC. It yields the protein CATSSSHGELNYEQYF. The entire variable domain, with the rest obtained from reference TRBV15 and TRBJ2-7, is as follows: DAMVIQNPRYQVTQFGKPVTLSCSQTLNHNVMYWYQQKSSQAPKLLFHYYDKDFNNEADTPDNFQSRRPNTSFCFLDIRSPGLGDTAMYLCATSSSHGELNYEQYFGPGTRLTVT.

This clonotype was detected many times. The chain joins TRBV12-3 or TRBV12-4 to TRBJ2-1, with 7 positions matching TRBD1. The CDR3 consists of 15 residues. V lost 6 bases and J lost 0; bases outside the gene matches: 5. The CDR3 spells CASSPGQNSYNEQFF. The CDR3 nucleotides read TGTGCCAGCAGCCCGGGACAGAACTCCTACAATGAGCAGTTCTTC.

In its sample, this clonotype was seen once. One end of the junction is discordant with germline, which a read error may explain. The CDR3 region is CASSSGLLGNQHQHF. The CDR3 bases are TGTGCCAGCAGCTCAGGTCTGTTGGGCAATCAGCACCAGCATTTT. This sequence joins TRBV7-2 and TRBJ1-5; unclear D gene. There are 15 residues in the CDR3. Germline loops: CDR1 SGHTA, CDR2 FQGNSA.

This chain uses TRBV20-1 with TRBJ2-3, with TRBD2 matching over 7 bases. The CDR3 runs 14 residues. The germline V gene encodes CDR1 DFQATT and CDR2 SNEGSKA (reference sequence). V was clipped by 4 bases and J by 4 bases; unmatched bases: 8. The CDR3 DNA follows: TGCAGTGCTACTGGCGGGGGTGCAGCAGATACGCAGTATTTT. This translates into CSATGGGAADTQYF.

The CDR3 region has the DNA TGCAGTGCTAGGATGTCTGGAAACACCACCCTCCACTTT. It translates to CSARMSGNTTLHF. The rearrangement joins TRBV20-1 to TRBJ1-6; no clear D gene. V was cut by 3 bases and J by 14 bases, with 17 bases left in between. CDR1 and CDR2 from the germline V gene are DFQATT and SNEGSKA (reference sequence). The CDR3 is 13 residues long.